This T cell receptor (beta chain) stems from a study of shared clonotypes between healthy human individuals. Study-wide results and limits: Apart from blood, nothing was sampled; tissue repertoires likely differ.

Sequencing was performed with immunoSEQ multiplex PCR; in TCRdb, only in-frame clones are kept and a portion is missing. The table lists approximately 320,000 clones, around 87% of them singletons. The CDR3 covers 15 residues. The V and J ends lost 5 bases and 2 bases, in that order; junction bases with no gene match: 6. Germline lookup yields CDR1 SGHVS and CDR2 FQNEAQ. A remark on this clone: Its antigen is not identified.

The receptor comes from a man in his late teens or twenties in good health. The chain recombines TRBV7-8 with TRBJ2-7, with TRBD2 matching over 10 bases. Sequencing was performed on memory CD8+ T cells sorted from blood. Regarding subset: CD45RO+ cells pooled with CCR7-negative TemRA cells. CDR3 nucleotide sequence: TGTGCCAGCAGCGTCAGCGGGGGGGCCGCCTACGAGCAGTACTTC. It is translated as CASSVSGGAAYEQYF. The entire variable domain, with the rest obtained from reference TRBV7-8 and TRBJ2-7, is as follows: GAGVSQSPRYKVAKRGQDVALRCDPISGHVSLFWYQQALGQGPEFLTYFQNEAQLDKSGLPSDRFFAERPEGSVSTLKIQRTQQEDSAVYLCASSVSGGAAYEQYFGPGTRLTVT.